What follows are 19 T cell receptor beta chains derived from one specimen sequenced in a study of blood T cell repertoires in COVID-19. Only in-frame clones appear in the TCRdb table, and some are missing; sequencing was by immunoSEQ multiplex PCR. Found here are about 400,000 clones, approximately 86% of them singletons; the top ten hold approximately 2.9%. Sequenced material: peripheral blood. The source is a human donor in a cohort sampled during active COVID-19.

The chain carries TRBV5-8 and TRBJ2-1; 10 bases line up with TRBD2. This CDR3 is 18 amino acids long. CDR1 is SGHTS and CDR2 is YDEGEE in the germline V gene. V dropped 0 bases and J dropped 3; count of bases not matched to a gene: 9. The CDR3 spells CASSLVRGSGRYYNEQFF. The CDR3 coding sequence is TGTGCCAGCAGCTTGGTACGTGGTAGCGGGAGGTACTACAATGAGCAGTTCTTC.

V gene TRBV6-5 combines with J gene TRBJ1-6; D is possibly TRBD1 (6 bases). Trimming cost V 4 bases and J 3 bases, with 10 bases left between them. CDR3 size: 15 residues. Germline V lookup: CDR1 MNHEY, CDR2 SVGAGI. CDR3 sequence reads: CASSLGQIYNSPLHF. CDR3 coding DNA: TGTGCCAGCAGTTTAGGACAGATCTATAATTCACCCCTCCACTTT.

V and J are TRBV12-3 or TRBV12-4 and TRBJ2-2; D possibly corresponds to TRBD1 (5 bases). The CDR3 length is 13 residues. Trimming left V 6 bases short and J 7 bases short, with 12 bases between. CDR3 in amino acids: CASRPDTRGELFF. The CDR3 region has the DNA TGTGCCAGCAGACCGGACACTCGCGGGGAGCTGTTTTTT.

J is TRBJ2-1 and V is TRBV6-5, with a tentative D call TRBD1 (6 bases). Trimming stripped 6 bases from V and 6 bases from J, with 12 bases between. Germline V gene data show CDR1 as MNHEY and CDR2 as SVGAGI. The CDR3 consists of 13 residues. CDR3: CASRSSGANEQFF. In DNA, the CDR3 is TGTGCCAGCAGGTCATCAGGGGCCAATGAGCAGTTCTTC.

The rearrangement joins TRBV6-5 to TRBJ2-7; D unclear. The length of the CDR3 is 15 residues. The ends were cut back, 7 bases at V and 0 bases at J, with 16 bases in the middle. Germline CDR1 and CDR2: MNHEY and SVGAGI. CDR3 DNA: TGTGCCAGCAAGAAGGAGCCATCGAGCTCCTACGAGCAGTACTTC. Its protein product is CASKKEPSSSYEQYF.

The J gene is TRBJ1-2, the V gene TRBV14; D is undetermined. V lost 4 bases to trimming and J lost 7 bases, with 13 bases between them. The CDR3 runs 13 residues. Germline V CDR1 and CDR2: SGHDN, FVKESK. The CDR3 nucleotides are TGTGCCAGCAGCCCTAGCTTCTTGGGTGGCTACACCTTC. This codes for CASSPSFLGGYTF.

J is TRBJ2-7 and V is TRBV7-9; tentatively, D is TRBD2 (5 bases). The CDR3 has 14 amino acids. Trimming took off 5 bases at V and 0 bases at J, with 11 bases between the two ends. Germline assignment: CDR1 SEHNR and CDR2 FQNEAQ (reference sequence). Written as DNA, the CDR3 is TGTGCCAGCAGCCTTGCCGGGGACTCCTACGAGCAGTACTTC. Its protein is CASSLAGDSYEQYF. The variable domain in full, with the rest retrieved from reference TRBV7-9 and TRBJ2-7, is DTGVSQNPRHKITKRGQNVTFRCDPISEHNRLYWYRQTLGQGPEFLTYFQNEAQLEKSRLLSDRFSAERPKGSFSTLEIQRTEQGDSAMYLCASSLAGDSYEQYFGPGTRLTVT.

Only a few counts were recorded for this clone. The genes are TRBV18 and TRBJ1-4, with D possibly being TRBD1 (6 bases). Germline-derived CDR1 and CDR2 are KGHSH and LQKENI. CDR3 length: 16 residues. V dropped 5 bases and J dropped 8 bases, with 21 bases sitting between them. CDR3 amino acids: CASSKSPGGLSEKLFF. CDR3 bases: TGTGCCAGCTCAAAATCGCCGGGGGGCCTCTCAGAAAAACTGTTTTTT. The whole variable domain, filled in from reference TRBV18 and TRBJ1-4, reads NAGVMQNPRHLVRRRGQEARLRCSPMKGHSHVYWYRQLPEEGLKFMVYLQKENIIDESGMPKERFSAEFPKEGPSILRIQQVVRGDSAAYFCASSKSPGGLSEKLFFGSGTQLSVL.

V usage is TRBV27 and J usage is TRBJ2-3; 8 bases match TRBD2. Germline trimming cut 4 bases from V and 5 bases from J; bases unmatched to any gene: 11. The CDR3 spans 16 residues. Germline-derived CDR1 and CDR2 are MNHEY and SMNVEV (reference sequence). DNA for the CDR3: TGTGCCAGCAGTTCCCCTAGCGGGCCGCAAGGAGATACGCAGTATTTT. It is translated as CASSSPSGPQGDTQYF.

V usage is TRBV5-1 and J usage is TRBJ2-5; D might be TRBD1 (5 bases). This CDR3 is built from 13 residues. V lost 4 bases to trimming and J lost 7 bases, with 14 bases between them. Germline assignment: CDR1 SGHRS and CDR2 YFSETQ. The CDR3 nucleotides read TGCGCCAGCAGCCCCAGGGTGCCGGGGACCCAGTACTTC. It is translated as CASSPRVPGTQYF.

The DNA for the CDR3 is TGCGCCAGCAGCCCCGGGGGATTTCCGAGCGAGACCCAGTACTTC. As protein: CASSPGGFPSETQYF. V and J are TRBV5-1 and TRBJ2-5, with D possibly matching TRBD2 (6 bases). This CDR3 region has 15 residues. Germline loops: CDR1 SGHRS, CDR2 YFSETQ. V lost 4 bases and J lost 5, with 18 bases in between.

This rearrangement joins TRBV2 to TRBJ1-2; D not certain. Trimming took off 1 base at V and 5 bases at J, with 14 bases between the two ends. This CDR3 has 15 residues. The germline gives CDR1 SNHLY, CDR2 FYNNEI. The DNA for the CDR3 is TGTGCCAGCAGTGAAGACAGTGATGGACTATATGGCTACACCTTC. Protein sequence: CASSEDSDGLYGYTF.

The V gene is TRBV30, the J gene TRBJ2-5; D possibly corresponds to TRBD1 (5 bases). Trimming removed 0 bases at V and 2 bases at J, with 10 bases between. CDR1 and CDR2 from the germline V gene are GTSNPN and SVGIG (reference sequence). CDR3 length equals 14 residues. DNA of the CDR3: TGTGCCTGGAGTGTACAGTCAGGGCAAGAGACCCAGTACTTC. Translation: CAWSVQSGQETQYF.

This clone was seen just once. The chain combines TRBV19 with TRBJ1-5; D remains ambiguous. From germline, CDR1 is LNHDA and CDR2 SQIVND (reference sequence). The CDR3 covers 18 residues. The germline V and J ends were trimmed by 4 bases and 0 bases, with 19 bases remaining between them. Here the CDR3 DNA reads TGTGCCAGTAGTAGTACCCCTCCGCGCCCCGTTAGCAATCAGCCCCAGCATTTT. Translation: CASSSTPPRPVSNQPQHF.

The chain couples TRBV27 to TRBJ2-7; the D gene is possibly TRBD2 (5 bases). V was cut by 3 bases and J by 3 bases, with 12 bases left in between. CDR3 length: 14 amino acids. Germline CDR1 is MNHEY and CDR2 is SMNVEV (reference sequence). CDR3 region: CASSLRTGIYEQYF. Here the CDR3 DNA reads TGTGCCAGCAGTTTGCGGACGGGGATCTACGAGCAGTACTTC.

The gene calls are TRBV6-5 and TRBJ1-1, with a weak D call TRBD1 (6 bases). The CDR3 contains 13 residues. Germline V CDR1 and CDR2: MNHEY, SVGAGI. With 5 bases removed from V and 5 bases from J, the gap between germline ends came to 12 bases. The CDR3 region is CASSRGGTTEAFF. In DNA form, the CDR3 reads TGTGCCAGCAGTCGCGGGGGGACAACTGAAGCTTTCTTT.

The chain carries TRBV6-5 and TRBJ2-7, with a possible D match to TRBD1 (6 bases). Germline values: CDR1 MNHEY, CDR2 SVGAGI. With 5 bases removed from V and 1 base from J, the gap between germline ends came to 9 bases. This CDR3 comprises 13 residues. CDR3 in DNA: TGTGCCAGCAGTACCGGACAGTCCTACGAGCAGTACTTC. This sequence encodes CASSTGQSYEQYF.

This chain joins TRBV5-1 and TRBJ2-7; 9 nucleotides agree with TRBD1. CDR1 SGHRS and CDR2 YFSETQ come from the germline V gene. The trim removed 3 bases at V and 5 bases at J, leaving 9 bases unmatched. The CDR3 loop spans 15 amino acids. CDR3 DNA sequence: TGCGCCAGCAGCTCCGGGACAGGGAGCGTAGACGAGCAGTACTTC. This translates into CASSSGTGSVDEQYF.

V is TRBV9 and J is TRBJ2-2; D is possibly TRBD2 (5 bases). The CDR3 has 17 amino acids. The germline gives CDR1 SGDLS, CDR2 YYNGEE. V was shortened by 0 bases and J by 7 bases, with 19 bases between the two germline ends. This CDR3 reads CASSVATREGGDGELFF. DNA for the CDR3: TGTGCCAGCAGCGTAGCTACCCGGGAAGGTGGGGACGGGGAGCTGTTTTTT.